This record concerns one T cell receptor (beta chain) sequence. Its cognate antigen is unknown. Other DNA sequences in the same sample also yield this CDR3. Assay used: immunoSEQ multiplex PCR; TCRdb lists only in-frame clones, some missing. The sample lists roughly 190,000 clones, just over 90% occurring once. This sample stems from a study of T cell responses to AZD1222 COVID-19 vaccine. The V gene end was trimmed by 3 bases and the J gene end by 3 bases; junction bases not matched to a gene: 1. This CDR3 is 13 amino acids long. Germline V gene sequence: CDR1 LNHDA, CDR2 SQIVND (reference sequence). Overall study findings and caveats: The sample set comprised mostly white British donors with more females, and clonal diversity was possibly underestimated. It was only 6 or 7 AZD1222 recipients who were seropositive at baseline. Researchers report vaccine-associated CD4 TCRs spanning spike, with dominance at 160-218 and 743-854.

The receptor's source is an adult who received the AZD1222 COVID-19 vaccine. J is TRBJ2-7 and V is TRBV19, with 8 bases fitting TRBD1. The sample consisted of peripheral blood, taken 28 days after the second AZD1222 dose. As DNA, the CDR3 is TGTGCCAGTAGTATCGACAGGGGCTACGAGCAGTACTTC. Protein: CASSIDRGYEQYF.